Following are 6 T cell receptor beta chains from one sample sequenced in a study of blood T cells in healthy people across ages. Through a sample-barcoded 5' primer and a J-beta primer mix, a second PCR was run for about 6 to 11 cycles. TCRdb re-called the 5' RACE reads with MiXCR, one entry per CDR3 protein. The data show around 1.7 million distinct CDR3 sequences, with over 25% seen just once and about 8% held by the top ten. Sequenced: blood. Receptors originate from a woman aged 25 to 39 in good health.

The gene calls are TRBV6-2 or TRBV6-3 and TRBJ2-3, with D unresolved. From germline, CDR1 is MNHEY and CDR2 SVGEGT. CDR3 length: 14 amino acids. V gave up 2 bases and J gave up 2 bases, with 8 bases separating them. The CDR3 DNA is TGTGCCAGCAGTTACCCCGCCCTCACAGATACGCAGTATTTT. It is translated as CASSYPALTDTQYF.

The table lists this clonotype with many counts. This chain joins TRBV7-2 and TRBJ1-2; 7 bases line up with TRBD1. In germline, CDR1 is SGHTA, CDR2 FQGNSA. This CDR3 contains 15 residues. Trimming removed 1 base from V and 4 bases from J; junction bases left unmatched: 6. The CDR3, as DNA: TGTGCCAGCAGCTTAGGAAGGGGGCGAAGCTATGGCTACACCTTC. This codes for CASSLGRGRSYGYTF.

The genes are TRBV12-3 or TRBV12-4 and TRBJ2-1; 14 bases align to TRBD2. This CDR3 is 17 amino acids long. Unmatched junction bases numbered 6, after V lost 6 bases and J lost 2 bases. The CDR3 loop is CASRGLAGEGAYNEQFF. The CDR3 bases are TGTGCCAGCAGGGGACTAGCGGGAGAGGGGGCCTACAATGAGCAGTTCTTC.

The chain carries TRBV25-1 and TRBJ1-2; 12 bases agree with TRBD1. Germline lookup yields CDR1 MGHDK and CDR2 SYGVNS. The CDR3 has 15 residues. V trimming: 6 bases; J trimming: 9 bases; junction bases outside the gene matches: 11. The CDR3, as DNA: TGTGCCAGCAGCGAGTACGGGACAGGGGGCGGCTGCTACACCTTC. It yields the protein CASSEYGTGGGCYTF.

The chain employs TRBV12-3 or TRBV12-4 and TRBJ1-2; D uncertain. Trimming took off 4 bases at V and 8 bases at J, with 8 bases between the two ends. CDR3 length equals 11 residues. Here the CDR3 reads CASSSNKGYTF. The CDR3 region has the DNA TGTGCCAGCAGTTCCAACAAGGGCTACACCTTC.

This clonotype turned up a few times. The chain links TRBV25-1 to TRBJ2-5; a possible D gene is TRBD2 (6 bases). Germline loops: CDR1 MGHDK, CDR2 SYGVNS. V lost 4 bases, J lost 4 bases, and 13 bases lay in between. The CDR3 length is 14 residues. The CDR3 region has the DNA TGTGCCAGCAGTGTTTCGGGGGTAGGAGAGACCCAGTACTTC. This translates into CASSVSGVGETQYF.